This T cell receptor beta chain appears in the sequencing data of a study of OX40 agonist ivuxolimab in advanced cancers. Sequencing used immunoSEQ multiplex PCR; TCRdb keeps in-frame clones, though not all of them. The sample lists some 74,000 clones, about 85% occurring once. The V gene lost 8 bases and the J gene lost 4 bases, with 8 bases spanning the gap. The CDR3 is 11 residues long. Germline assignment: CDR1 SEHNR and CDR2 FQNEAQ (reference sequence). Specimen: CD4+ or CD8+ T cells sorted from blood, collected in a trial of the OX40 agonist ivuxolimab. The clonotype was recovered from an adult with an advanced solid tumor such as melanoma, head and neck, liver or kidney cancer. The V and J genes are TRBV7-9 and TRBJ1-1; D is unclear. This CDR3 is CASAAPTEAFF. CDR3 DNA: TGTGCCAGCGCGGCACCCACTGAAGCTTTCTTT.